The clone carrying this TCR beta chain has a single count. TCRdb's copy holds only in-frame clones and misses some; the assay was immunoSEQ multiplex PCR. In the table there are about 200,000 clones, more than 70% of which are singletons. The V gene's germline CDR1 is SGHAT and CDR2 FQNNGV. The CDR3 extends over 13 amino acids. Trimming took 3 bases from V and 7 from J, leaving 12 bases between them. This specimen comes from a study of blood T cell repertoires in COVID-19. Across the whole study: Donors in the United States, Italy and Spain gave samples during acute or convalescent COVID-19.

Input material: peripheral blood. This receptor was obtained from a man between 40 and 49 years old with active or convalescent COVID-19. The rearrangement uses TRBV11-2 and TRBJ1-2; a possible D gene is TRBD1 (5 bases). In nucleotides, the CDR3 is TGTGCCAGCAGCTTCGGGACTTCCACTGGCTACACCTTC. Protein product: CASSFGTSTGYTF.